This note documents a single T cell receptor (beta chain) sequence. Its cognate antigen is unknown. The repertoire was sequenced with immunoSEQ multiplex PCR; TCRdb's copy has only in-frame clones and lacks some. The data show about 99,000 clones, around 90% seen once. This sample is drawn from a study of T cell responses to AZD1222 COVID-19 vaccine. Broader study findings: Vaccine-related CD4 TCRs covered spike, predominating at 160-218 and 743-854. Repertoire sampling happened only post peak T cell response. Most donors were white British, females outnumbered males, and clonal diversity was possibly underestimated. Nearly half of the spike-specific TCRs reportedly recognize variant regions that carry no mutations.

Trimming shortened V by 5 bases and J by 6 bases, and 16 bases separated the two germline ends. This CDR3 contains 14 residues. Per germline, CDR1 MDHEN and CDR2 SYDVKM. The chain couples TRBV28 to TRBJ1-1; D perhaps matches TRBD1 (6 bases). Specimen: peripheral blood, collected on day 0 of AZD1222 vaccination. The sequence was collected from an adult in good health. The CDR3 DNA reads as TGTGCCAGCAGTCTAGGGGACAAAACCCCTGAAGCTTTCTTT. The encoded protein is CASSLGDKTPEAFF.